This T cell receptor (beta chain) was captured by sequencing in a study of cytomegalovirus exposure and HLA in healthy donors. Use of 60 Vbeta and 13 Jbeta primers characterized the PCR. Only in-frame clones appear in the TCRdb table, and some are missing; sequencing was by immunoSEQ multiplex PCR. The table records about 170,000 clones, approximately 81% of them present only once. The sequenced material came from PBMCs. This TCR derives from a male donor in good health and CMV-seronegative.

CDR3 protein: CASSPMKGAGQPQHF. CDR3 bases: TGTGCCAGCTCACCGATGAAGGGGGCAGGGCAGCCCCAGCATTTT. The chain recombines TRBV18 with TRBJ1-5, with TRBD1 matching 7 bases. From germline, CDR1 is KGHSH and CDR2 LQKENI. V lost 3 bases and J lost 7; bases outside the gene matches: 9. The CDR3 covers 15 residues. The full variable domain, completed using reference TRBV18 and TRBJ1-5, is NAGVMQNPRHLVRRRGQEARLRCSPMKGHSHVYWYRQLPEEGLKFMVYLQKENIIDESGMPKERFSAEFPKEGPSILRIQQVVRGDSAAYFCASSPMKGAGQPQHFGDGTRLSIL.